This record concerns one TCR beta chain sequence. Unique molecular identifiers featured in how the TCRbeta library was prepared. Each CDR3 protein is one row after TCRdb ran MiXCR on the PCR reads. This table has 350,000 to 500,000 distinct CDR3 sequences, about 40% appearing once. The sample belongs to a study of T-cell reconstitution after alpha-beta-depleted transplantation in children. The germline V gene has CDR1 SEHNR and CDR2 FQNEAQ (reference sequence). Trimming took 7 bases from V and 0 from J, leaving 10 bases between them. This CDR3 is 14 amino acids long. This chain joins TRBV7-9 and TRBJ1-5; D is ambiguous. This TCR was sampled from a girl aged 2 to 10 with aplastic anemia, due to receive a stem cell transplant. The source material was PBMCs, sampled before TCRalphabeta/CD19-depleted stem cell transplant. This CDR3 is CASKGPYSNQPQHF. The CDR3 bases are TGTGCCAGCAAAGGGCCGTATAGCAATCAGCCCCAGCATTTT.